Reported below is one T cell receptor (beta chain). Its antigen is unknown. The sample originates from a study of CXCR3-negative and CXCR3-positive naive CD8 T cells. Study-wide points: The study found that naive CXCR3-negative and CXCR3-positive cells shared TRBV-TRBJ usage, while memory cells differed. Hydrophobicity of TRB CDR3s was greater in CXCR3-positive naive cells than in CXCR3-negative naive cells. Diversity proved comparably high across both naive subsets and much lower in memory CD8+ cells.

Through 5' RACE with UMI labels, the TRB cDNA libraries were prepared. TCRdb re-called the 5' RACE reads; every CDR3 protein appears as one record, without DNA. The clone table shows about 110,000 distinct CDR3 sequences, with the ten largest holding roughly 0.4%. The sequenced sample was naive CXCR3+ CD8+ T cells from blood. Specified subset: CD45RO-CCR7+CD27+CD95- naive CD8+ T cells expressing CXCR3 (TNR3+). The TCR originated in a human donor in good health. Some clones in this sample may be carry-over from other donors' samples.

The CDR3 reads CASSSRAGLGVAYNEQFF. This sequence joins TRBV7-9 and TRBJ2-1; TCRdb calls TRBD1, which cannot be checked without DNA. CDR3 length equals 18 residues. Per the germline V gene, CDR1 is SEHNR and CDR2 is FQNEAQ (reference sequence). The full variable domain, rest sourced from reference TRBV7-9 and TRBJ2-1, is DTGVSQNPRHKITKRGQNVTFRCDPISEHNRLYWYRQTLGQGPEFLTYFQNEAQLEKSRLLSDRFSAERPKGSFSTLEIQRTEQGDSAMYLCASSSRAGLGVAYNEQFFGPGTRLTVL.